These T cell receptor beta chains were read from a single sample in a study of blood T cell repertoires in COVID-19. Only in-frame clones appear in the TCRdb table, and some are missing; sequencing was by immunoSEQ multiplex PCR. The repertoire holds 150,000 to 250,000 clones, with roughly 80% as singletons. The specimen was PBMCs or T cells enriched from blood (not recorded which). The receptors derive from a man aged 35 to 55 who had recovered from COVID-19. The CDR3 runs from the conserved cysteine through the conserved F or W. Each record gives: V gene, D gene, CDR3 length, J gene, clone size, CDR3 DNA, CDR3 protein. D genes are given only for firm matches. Where a row states a size, it is once, few, many or the class of an expanded clone; other rows omit it.

>TRBV2|TRBD1|17|TRBJ1-2|few
TGTGCCAGCAGTCCCCTTGGACAGGGGGCCTCTAACTATGGCTACACCTTC
CASSPLGQGASNYGYTF
>TRBV7-2|.|14|TRBJ1-1|.
TGTGCCAGCAGCTTATTCGGGGGGGGCACTGAAGCTTTCTTT
CASSLFGGGTEAFF
>TRBV4-3|.|15|TRBJ1-3|.
TGCGCCAGCAACCCGGGACTCAACTCTGGAAACACCATATATTTT
CASNPGLNSGNTIYF
>TRBV6-5|.|13|TRBJ1-5|.
TGTGCCAGCACCCGACAGGTGGGGCAGCCCCAGCATTTT
CASTRQVGQPQHF
>TRBV18|TRBD1|15|TRBJ2-7|.
TGTGCCAGCTCACTAAGGCCGGGACAGTCCTACGAGCAGTACTTC
CASSLRPGQSYEQYF
>TRBV18|TRBD1|15|TRBJ1-2|.
TGTGCCAGCTCACCGGGACAGGGGTTTAACTATGGCTACACCTTC
CASSPGQGFNYGYTF
>TRBV30|.|13|TRBJ2-6|.
TGTGCCTGGACCTTATCTGGGGCCAACGTCCTGACTTTC
CAWTLSGANVLTF
>TRBV24-1|.|11|TRBJ2-2|.
TGTGCCACCAAGGGAGCCGGGGAGCTGTTTTTT
CATKGAGELFF
>TRBV7-2|TRBD1|14|TRBJ1-5|.
TGTGCCAGCAGCGCAGGGGGAGCACGGCAGCCCCAGCATTTT
CASSAGGARQPQHF
>TRBV12-3/TRBV12-4|TRBD1|13|TRBJ2-7|.
TGTGCCAGCAGCTCCCGGGACAGTTTTGAGCAGTACTTC
CASSSRDSFEQYF
>TRBV3-1/TRBV3-2|TRBD1|15|TRBJ2-7|.
TGTGCCAGCAGCCAATTAAGGACAGGGAGGTACGAGCAGTACTTC
CASSQLRTGRYEQYF
>TRBV6-1|.|13|TRBJ1-4|.
TGTGCCAGCAGTGAATCTACTGGTGGAAAACTGTTTTTT
CASSESTGGKLFF
>TRBV28|.|13|TRBJ1-2|.
TGTGCCAGCAGTTCCCGACAGCTAAATGGCTACACCTTC
CASSSRQLNGYTF
>TRBV9|.|13|TRBJ1-2|.
TGTGCCAGCCGACAGGTCTCTAACTATGGCTACACCTTC
CASRQVSNYGYTF
>TRBV15|TRBD1|17|TRBJ1-4|.
TGTGCCACCAGCAGAGACCGGGACAGGGGGAATAATGAAAAACTGTTTTTT
CATSRDRDRGNNEKLFF
>TRBV11-3|.|13|TRBJ2-1|.
TGTGCCAGCCGCGGGGGCCTTCACAATGAGCAGTTCTTC
CASRGGLHNEQFF
>TRBV3-1/TRBV3-2|TRBD1|18|TRBJ2-5|.
TGTGCCAGCAGCCAATACGGATCGGGACAGGGGAGTGAAGAGACCCAGTACTTC
CASSQYGSGQGSEETQYF
>TRBV2|.|13|TRBJ1-1|.
TGTGCCAGCAGTGTGGAGGGGAACACTGAAGCTTTCTTT
CASSVEGNTEAFF
>TRBV28|.|11|TRBJ1-5|.
TGTGCCAGCACCTACCGGGAGGCCCAGCATTTT
CASTYREAQHF
>TRBV28|.|13|TRBJ1-1|.
TGTGCCAGCACCAAAGGGGGTACAATTGAAGCTTTCTTT
CASTKGGTIEAFF
>TRBV6-1|.|14|TRBJ1-3|.
TGTGCCAGCAGTGAAGCCTTTTCTGGAAACACCATATATTTT
CASSEAFSGNTIYF
>TRBV28|TRBD1|16|TRBJ2-1|.
TGTGCCAGCAGTTTGGCGGGACAGGGGGTCTACAATGAGCAGTTCTTC
CASSLAGQGVYNEQFF
>TRBV24-1|TRBD1|12|TRBJ1-2|once
TGTGCCACCAGGGACAGGGGCTATGGCTACACCTTC
CATRDRGYGYTF
>TRBV11-2|.|12|TRBJ1-2|.
TGTGCCAGCAGTCTACAGGGAGCTGGCTACACCTTC
CASSLQGAGYTF
>TRBV4-2|.|16|TRBJ1-5|.
TGTGCCAGCAGCCAAGAGGCCACTGGGCCCGCAGTGCCCCAGCATTTT
CASSQEATGPAVPQHF
>TRBV2|TRBD1|11|TRBJ2-7|.
TGTGCCAGCAGTGGTTACAGGGGGAGTAGGTTC
CASSGYRGSRF
>TRBV6-1|TRBD2|18|TRBJ2-1|.
TGTGCCAGCAGTGTTAGCGGGGGGGCCTTACATTCCTACAATGAGCAGTTCTTC
CASSVSGGALHSYNEQFF
>TRBV19|TRBD1|18|TRBJ1-1|.
TGTGCCAGTAACCTCCTAAGGACAGGGGGCGAAGGGGGAACTGAAGCTTTCTTT
CASNLLRTGGEGGTEAFF
>TRBV12-3/TRBV12-4|TRBD2|13|TRBJ2-7|.
TGTGCCAGCAGACGAACTAGCGCCTACGAGCAGTACTTC
CASRRTSAYEQYF
>TRBV3-1/TRBV3-2|.|16|TRBJ1-2|.
TGTGCCAGCAGCCAAGATTTGGTTGCAGGGAACTATGGCTACACCTTC
CASSQDLVAGNYGYTF
>TRBV5-6|.|14|TRBJ2-7|few
TGTGCCAGCAGCTTCTATACCGCCTCCTACGAGCAGTACTTC
CASSFYTASYEQYF
>TRBV30|.|15|TRBJ1-2|.
TGTGCCTTGAAAGTAACAGGGAAAGGGGTCTATGGCTACACCTTC
CALKVTGKGVYGYTF
>TRBV6-1|.|15|TRBJ1-5|.
TGTGCCAGCAGTGAAGTTTTCCTTAGCAATCAGCCCCAGCATTTT
CASSEVFLSNQPQHF
>TRBV6-6|.|18|TRBJ2-3|.
TGTGCCAGCAGCAGAGGGGGGTTGGCGGGGGTAAGGGCAGATACGCAGTATTTT
CASSRGGLAGVRADTQYF
>TRBV5-1|.|13|TRBJ1-1|.
TGCGCCAGCAGCCCGGTCTTGAACACTGAAGCTTTCTTT
CASSPVLNTEAFF
>TRBV28|TRBD2|15|TRBJ2-1|once
TGTGCCAGCAGGCTAGCGGGGGTCTTATACAATGAGCAGTTCTTC
CASRLAGVLYNEQFF
>TRBV10-1|TRBD1|20|TRBJ2-1|.
TGCGCCAGCAGTGGATCCCGGGACAGGGGGCCGCTGACCACCTACAATGAGCAGTTCTTC
CASSGSRDRGPLTTYNEQFF
>TRBV11-3|.|16|TRBJ1-1|.
TGTGCCAGCAGCTCCCCATCGGACTGGCAAGGGTCCGAAGCTTTCTTT
CASSSPSDWQGSEAFF
>TRBV12-3/TRBV12-4|.|12|TRBJ1-1|.
TGTGCCAGCAGTTTCGGGGGCACTGAAGCTTTCTTT
CASSFGGTEAFF
>TRBV6-5|.|14|TRBJ1-1|.
TGTGCCAGCAGTTACTCCCGGGGGACCGGTGAAGCTTTCTTT
CASSYSRGTGEAFF
>TRBV5-1|.|15|TRBJ2-7|.
TGCGCCAGCAGCTCCACCGGGACAAACCTCTACGAGCAGTACTTC
CASSSTGTNLYEQYF
>TRBV28|TRBD1|15|TRBJ1-6|.
TGTGCCAGCAGTACTTCAGGGGGTCGTTTTTCACCCCTCCACTTT
CASSTSGGRFSPLHF
>TRBV18|TRBD1|14|TRBJ2-7|.
TGTGCCAGCTCACCCCGCCGGGACAGGGACGAGCAGTACTTC
CASSPRRDRDEQYF
>TRBV18|.|16|TRBJ1-1|.
TGTGCCAGCTCACCACTCAGTTTGCGGGGGAACACTGAAGCTTTCTTT
CASSPLSLRGNTEAFF
>TRBV5-6|TRBD1|18|TRBJ1-1|.
TGTGCCAGCAGCTCCCCAACAGGGGGCCGATATATGAACACTGAAGCTTTCTTT
CASSSPTGGRYMNTEAFF
>TRBV19|.|17|TRBJ2-3|.
TGTGCCAGTAGTACCACGAGGGGGTACACTAGCACAGATACGCAGTATTTT
CASSTTRGYTSTDTQYF
>TRBV25-1|TRBD2|15|TRBJ2-1|once
TGTGCCAGCAGTGAGGGGCGGGGGGGCTACAATGAGCAGTTCTTC
CASSEGRGGYNEQFF
>TRBV2|.|17|TRBJ1-1|.
TGTGCCAGCAGTCAACCCATCCGGGGGGAGGCGAACACTGAAGCTTTCTTT
CASSQPIRGEANTEAFF
>TRBV10-3|TRBD2|15|TRBJ2-4|.
TGTGCCATCAGTGCTAGCGGGGGGGCCAAAAACATTCAGTACTTC
CAISASGGAKNIQYF
>TRBV9|.|13|TRBJ2-1|once
TGTGCCAGCAGCGTAGCGCGGGGGCATGAGCAGTTCTTC
CASSVARGHEQFF
>TRBV10-1|TRBD1|15|TRBJ1-2|.
TGCGCCAGCAGAGTTACAGGGGGCGAAGATTGTGGCTACACCTTC
CASRVTGGEDCGYTF
>TRBV19|.|16|TRBJ2-2|.
TGTGCCAGTAGTATTAACGGGTTCCCGAACACCGGGGAGCTGTTTTTT
CASSINGFPNTGELFF
>TRBV12-3/TRBV12-4|.|12|TRBJ1-4|.
TGTGCCAGCAGTCCCGCAGGGGAAAAACTGTTTTTT
CASSPAGEKLFF
>TRBV12-3/TRBV12-4|.|12|TRBJ1-5|few
TGTGCCAGCACTCTGTCTCGTCAGCCCCAGCATTTT
CASTLSRQPQHF
>TRBV3-1/TRBV3-2|.|14|TRBJ1-1|.
TGTGCCAGCAGCCCCCAGCGAACAAGGACTTTAGCTTTCTTT
CASSPQRTRTLAFF
>TRBV5-1|TRBD2|19|TRBJ2-1|.
TGCGCCAGCACAACTCTAGCGGGGCTCCGCTTAAGCTCCTACAATGAGCAGTTCTTC
CASTTLAGLRLSSYNEQFF
>TRBV7-9|TRBD1|16|TRBJ1-5|.
TGTGCCAGCAGCTCCCTACAGGGGGCGCGGGGTCAGCCCCAGCATTTT
CASSSLQGARGQPQHF
>TRBV6-2/TRBV6-3|TRBD1|19|TRBJ1-5|few
TGTGCCAGCAGTCCGTGGACAGGGTCCCTAGTAAGAGGGATTCAGCCCCAGCATTTT
CASSPWTGSLVRGIQPQHF